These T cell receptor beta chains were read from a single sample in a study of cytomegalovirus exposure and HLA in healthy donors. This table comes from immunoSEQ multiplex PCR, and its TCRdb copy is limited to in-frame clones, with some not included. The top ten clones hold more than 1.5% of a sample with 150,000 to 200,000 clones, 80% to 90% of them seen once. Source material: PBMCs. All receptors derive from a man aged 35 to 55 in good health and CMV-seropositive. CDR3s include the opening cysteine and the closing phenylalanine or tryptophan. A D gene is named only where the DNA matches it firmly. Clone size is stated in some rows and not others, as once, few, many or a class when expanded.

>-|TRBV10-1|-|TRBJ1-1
CASSESSAEAFF
TGCGCCAGCAGTGAGTCCAGCGCTGAAGCTTTCTTT
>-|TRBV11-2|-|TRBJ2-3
CASSSRRNTDTQYF
TGTGCCAGCAGCTCCCGGCGGAACACAGATACGCAGTATTTT
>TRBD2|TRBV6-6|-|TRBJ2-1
CASSKSGGRSYNEQFF
TGTGCCAGCAGCAAATCGGGGGGAAGGAGCTACAATGAGCAGTTCTTC
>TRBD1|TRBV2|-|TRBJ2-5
CASSEGQIGQETQYF
TGTGCCAGCAGTGAGGGACAGATTGGGCAAGAGACCCAGTACTTC
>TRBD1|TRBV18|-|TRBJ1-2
CASSPRGTGGKGYTF
TGTGCCAGCTCACCACGGGGGACAGGGGGCAAAGGCTACACCTTC
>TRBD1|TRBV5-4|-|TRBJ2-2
CASSSGTGNTGELFF
TGTGCCAGCAGCTCCGGGACAGGGAACACCGGGGAGCTGTTTTTT
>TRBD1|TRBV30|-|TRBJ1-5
CAWSTPGTGPQPQHF
TGTGCCTGGAGTACCCCCGGGACAGGGCCGCAGCCCCAGCATTTT
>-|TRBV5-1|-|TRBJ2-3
CASSLDGDTQYF
TGCGCCAGCAGCTTGGACGGGGATACGCAGTATTTT
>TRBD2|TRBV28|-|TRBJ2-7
CASSQAQGWTREQYF
TGTGCCAGCAGCCAAGCCCAGGGATGGACTAGGGAGCAGTACTTC
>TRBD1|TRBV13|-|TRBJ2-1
CASSFGDRGHNEQFF
TGTGCCAGCAGCTTCGGGGACAGGGGGCATAATGAGCAGTTCTTC
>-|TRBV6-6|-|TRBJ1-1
CASSSRTEAFF
TGTGCCAGCAGTTCTCGGACAGAAGCTTTCTTT
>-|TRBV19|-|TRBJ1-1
CASRSMTEGNTEAFF
TGTGCCAGTAGATCAATGACAGAAGGAAACACTGAAGCTTTCTTT
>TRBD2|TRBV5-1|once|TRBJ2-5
CASSPIVAGGGETQYF
TGCGCCAGCAGCCCTATTGTAGCGGGAGGTGGAGAGACCCAGTACTTC
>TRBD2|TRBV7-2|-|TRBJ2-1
CASSPMSGRSGEQFF
TGTGCCAGCAGCCCTATGAGCGGGAGGTCGGGTGAGCAGTTCTTC
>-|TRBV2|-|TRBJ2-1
CASSGSRDSEQFF
TGTGCCAGCAGCGGGTCCCGCGACTCTGAGCAGTTCTTC